These T cell receptor beta chains were read from a single sample in a study of CD8+CD57+ T cells in acquired aplastic anemia. Each CDR3 protein is one row after TCRdb ran MiXCR on the reads. The sample yields 220,000 or so distinct CDR3 sequences, over 55% seen once. Sequenced material: sorted CD4+, CD8+, or CD8+CD57+ T cells (not recorded which) from PBMCs. These receptors were taken from a human donor with aplastic anemia. CDR3s include the opening cysteine and the closing phenylalanine or tryptophan. Each record gives: clone size, J gene, V gene, D gene, CDR3 protein, CDR3 DNA. D genes are given only for firm matches. The size of a clone is reported for some rows only, either as once, few or many, or as a class for expanded clones.

clone_size: .
j_call: TRBJ2-7
v_call: TRBV29-1
d_call: .
cdr3_aa: CSVAGNEQYF
cdr3_nt: TGCAGCGTTGCAGGGAACGAGCAGTACTTC

clone_size: few
j_call: TRBJ2-2
v_call: TRBV7-3
d_call: TRBD2
cdr3_aa: CASSSGGGTGELFF
cdr3_nt: TGTGCCAGCAGCTCCGGGGGGGGAACCGGGGAGCTGTTTTTT

clone_size: .
j_call: TRBJ1-5
v_call: TRBV15
d_call: .
cdr3_aa: CATSRDVQNQPQHF
cdr3_nt: TGTGCCACCAGCAGAGACGTTCAGAATCAGCCCCAGCATTTT

clone_size: .
j_call: TRBJ2-7
v_call: TRBV12-3/TRBV12-4
d_call: TRBD1
cdr3_aa: CASSRDRASYEQYF
cdr3_nt: TGTGCCAGCTCCCGGGACAGAGCCTCCTACGAGCAGTACTTC

clone_size: few
j_call: TRBJ1-2
v_call: TRBV19
d_call: .
cdr3_aa: CASSIYHTGTF
cdr3_nt: TGTGCCAGTAGTATTTATCATACAGGGACCTTC

clone_size: .
j_call: TRBJ2-7
v_call: TRBV19
d_call: .
cdr3_aa: CASSTDRGRLVEQYF
cdr3_nt: TGTGCCAGTAGTACGGACCGTGGTCGGCTAGTGGAGCAGTACTTC

clone_size: .
j_call: TRBJ2-5
v_call: TRBV19
d_call: TRBD1
cdr3_aa: CASSSAGTGVDF
cdr3_nt: TGTGCCAGTAGTTCAGCCGGGACAGGGGTGGACTTC

clone_size: .
j_call: TRBJ1-1
v_call: TRBV10-1
d_call: .
cdr3_aa: CASSESRGNTEAFF
cdr3_nt: TGCGCCAGCAGTGAGTCGAGGGGAAACACTGAAGCTTTCTTT

clone_size: .
j_call: TRBJ2-3
v_call: TRBV14
d_call: .
cdr3_aa: CASSVRVPGADTQYF
cdr3_nt: TGTGCCAGCAGTGTAAGGGTCCCCGGGGCAGATACGCAGTATTTT

clone_size: .
j_call: TRBJ2-5
v_call: TRBV7-8
d_call: TRBD2
cdr3_aa: CASSEILAVQETQYF
cdr3_nt: TGTGCCAGCAGCGAGATACTAGCGGTACAAGAGACCCAGTACTTC

clone_size: .
j_call: TRBJ2-3
v_call: TRBV7-9
d_call: .
cdr3_aa: CASSPGIAEYTDTQYF
cdr3_nt: TGTGCCAGCAGCCCCGGGATAGCGGAATACACAGATACGCAGTATTTT

clone_size: few
j_call: TRBJ1-3
v_call: TRBV2
d_call: .
cdr3_aa: CASSEVGNTIYF
cdr3_nt: TGTGCCAGCAGTGAGGTGGGAAACACCATATATTTT

clone_size: .
j_call: TRBJ2-1
v_call: TRBV2
d_call: .
cdr3_aa: CASSEWVALHNEQFF
cdr3_nt: TGTGCCAGCAGTGAATGGGTAGCCCTGCACAATGAGCAGTTCTTC

clone_size: .
j_call: TRBJ2-7
v_call: TRBV7-9
d_call: TRBD2
cdr3_aa: CASSPPGLAVYEQYF
cdr3_nt: TGTGCCAGCAGCCCGCCGGGACTAGCGGTTTACGAGCAGTACTTC

clone_size: .
j_call: TRBJ2-7
v_call: TRBV10-3
d_call: .
cdr3_aa: CAISEQDEQYF
cdr3_nt: TGTGCCATCAGTGAGCAGGACGAGCAGTACTTC